One and the same sample provided the 32 T cell receptor beta chains below, sequenced in a study of T cell responses to AZD1222 COVID-19 vaccine. The protocol was immunoSEQ multiplex PCR, while the TCRdb copy is restricted to in-frame clones and leaves out a portion. The table lists roughly 93,000 clones, over 85% of them singletons, with approximately 2.6% in the top ten. Source: peripheral blood, taken on day 0 of MenACWY control vaccination. Receptor source: an adult in good health.

The chain carries TRBV6-2 or TRBV6-3 and TRBJ2-7; D may be TRBD1 or TRBD2 (6 bases each). CDR1 and CDR2 (germline): MNHEY, SVGEGT. CDR3 length: 17 amino acids. V lost 0 bases and J lost 3, with 18 bases in between. The CDR3 protein is CASSYSTAGQSFYEQYF. The CDR3, as DNA: TGTGCCAGCAGTTACTCTACCGCGGGACAAAGCTTCTACGAGCAGTACTTC.

This clone has a single count. The rearrangement links TRBV10-3 to TRBJ2-7, with 11 bases lining up with TRBD2. The CDR3 length is 14 residues. Per the germline V gene, CDR1 is ENHRY and CDR2 is SYGVKD. Losses at the gene ends were 11 bases for V and 1 base for J; bases not matched to a gene: 7. The DNA for the CDR3 is TGTGCCTCGATTAGCGGGGGGGGTTCCTACGAGCAGTACTTC. Encoded protein: CASISGGGSYEQYF.

V gene TRBV7-7 combines with J gene TRBJ2-2, with 9 bases identical to TRBD1. This CDR3 is built from 14 residues. V trimming: 10 bases; J trimming: 4 bases; junction bases outside the gene matches: 7. CDR1 is SSHAT and CDR2 is FNYEAQ in the germline V gene (reference sequence). CDR3 coding DNA: TGTGCCATCCAGCGGGACAGGGCCACCGGGGAGCTGTTTTTT. It is translated as CAIQRDRATGELFF.

This sequence joins TRBV24-1 and TRBJ2-7; D remains unclear. The CDR3 loop spans 13 amino acids. V was cut by 5 bases and J by 4 bases, with 11 bases left in between. The germline V gene has CDR1 KGHDR and CDR2 SFDVKD. The chain's CDR3 is CATSAELGYEQYF. The CDR3 DNA reads TGTGCCACCAGTGCCGAACTGGGTTACGAGCAGTACTTC.

The gene calls are TRBV10-3 and TRBJ1-2, with unresolved D. CDR1 and CDR2 from the germline V gene are ENHRY and SYGVKD. Trimming shortened V by 3 bases and J by 3 bases, and 8 bases separated the two germline ends. The CDR3 contains 13 residues. DNA of the CDR3: TGTGCCATCAGTGATGGGAGGGACTATGGCTACACCTTC. Its translation is CAISDGRDYGYTF.

This clone was seen a single time. The chain recombines TRBV4-2 with TRBJ2-3; TRBD1 matches at 7 bases. Germline-derived CDR1 and CDR2 are LGHNA and YNFKEQ. V lost 0 bases, J lost 4 bases, and 13 bases stayed unmatched. The CDR3 sequence is 18 residues long. The CDR3 region is CASSQDVPGTENPDTQYF. The CDR3 bases are TGTGCCAGCAGCCAAGACGTTCCGGGGACAGAAAATCCAGATACGCAGTATTTT.

This clone was detected only a few times. This chain joins TRBV12-3 or TRBV12-4 and TRBJ1-2, with TRBD1 matching 7 bases. With V trimmed by 6 bases and J by 8 bases, 9 bases remained unmatched. The CDR3 has 13 residues. The CDR3 loop reads CASSSTGAGGYTF. CDR3 bases: TGTGCCAGCAGCTCTACAGGGGCAGGGGGCTACACCTTC.

J is TRBJ1-2 and V is TRBV9; 7 bases are a match to TRBD1. CDR1 and CDR2 from the germline V gene are SGDLS and YYNGEE. V shed 0 bases, J shed 8 bases, and the junction held 13 bases outside the gene matches. CDR3 size: 16 residues. CDR3 coding DNA: TGTGCCAGCAGCGTAGCTCAAGGGGGCGCATCGAGGGGCTACACCTTC. It yields the protein CASSVAQGGASRGYTF.

The chain couples TRBV19 to TRBJ2-7, with 9 bases lining up with TRBD1. V lost 4 bases to trimming and J lost 5 bases; unmatched junction nucleotides: 6. Germline V lookup: CDR1 LNHDA, CDR2 SQIVND (reference sequence). The CDR3 covers 14 residues. In nucleotides, the CDR3 is TGTGCCAGTAGTACTGACAGGGGGGGAAACGAGCAGTACTTC. Amino acids: CASSTDRGGNEQYF.

The V gene is TRBV30, the J gene TRBJ1-2; D is undetermined. Germline CDR1 and CDR2: GTSNPN and SVGIG (reference sequence). The CDR3 contains 11 residues. Trimming took 1 base from V and 8 from J, leaving 8 bases between them. The CDR3 DNA reads TGTGCCTGGAGTGACAATTCCGGCTACACCTTC. This gives the protein CAWSDNSGYTF.

V is TRBV6-5 and J is TRBJ2-4, with unresolved D. The CDR3 sequence is 16 residues long. Per germline, CDR1 MNHEY and CDR2 SVGAGI. With 2 bases removed from V and 1 base from J, the gap between germline ends came to 12 bases. The CDR3 sequence: CASSYLMWMAKNIQYF. CDR3 in DNA: TGTGCCAGCAGTTACCTTATGTGGATGGCCAAAAACATTCAGTACTTC.

This rearrangement joins TRBV5-6 to TRBJ2-3; tentatively, D is TRBD1 (5 bases). The CDR3 length is 15 residues. Trimming cost V 6 bases and J 1 base, with 15 bases left between them. CDR1 is SGHDT and CDR2 is YYEEEE in the germline V gene. The CDR3 nucleotides are TGTGCCAGCATCCTAGATGGGGCGCGCACAGATACGCAGTATTTT. Its translation is CASILDGARTDTQYF.

The chain employs TRBV19 and TRBJ1-1; unclear D gene. The germline V gene has CDR1 LNHDA and CDR2 SQIVND (reference sequence). The CDR3 is 13 amino acids. The germline V and J ends were trimmed by 3 bases and 8 bases, with 13 bases remaining between them. The CDR3 DNA follows: TGTGCCAGTAGTATTTTCGCTGAAGGGGAAGCTTTCTTT. Its protein product is CASSIFAEGEAFF.

The chain is built from TRBV4-1 and TRBJ2-7, with D unclear. Between the trimmed V and J ends, which lost 0 bases and 0 bases, there was a span of 9 bases. This CDR3 is 15 amino acids long. Per germline, CDR1 MGHRA and CDR2 YSYEKL. This CDR3 reads CASSQDPADSYEQYF. The CDR3, as DNA: TGCGCCAGCAGCCAAGATCCAGCAGACTCCTACGAGCAGTACTTC.

The chain couples TRBV5-1 to TRBJ1-1; D not certain. The CDR3 is made up of 13 amino acids. Deletions cut 4 bases from V and 5 bases from J, with 12 bases between. CDR1 is SGHRS, CDR2 YFSETQ, per germline. DNA for the CDR3: TGCGCCAGCAGCCCCACGTCGGGGACTGAAGCTTTCTTT. Encoded protein: CASSPTSGTEAFF.

The chain couples TRBV5-1 to TRBJ1-1; 10 bases line up with TRBD1. J was trimmed by 0 bases and V by 4 bases; bases with no gene match: 3. CDR3 length: 15 residues. Germline CDR1 is SGHRS and CDR2 is YFSETQ. The CDR3 protein is CASSIGTGVNTEAFF. Here the CDR3 DNA reads TGCGCCAGCAGCATTGGGACAGGGGTGAACACTGAAGCTTTCTTT.

This clone has only one observation. The rearrangement uses TRBV27 and TRBJ2-1; a possible D gene is TRBD2 (7 bases). The germline V and J ends were trimmed by 5 bases and 8 bases, with 19 bases remaining between them. Germline V gene data show CDR1 as MNHEY and CDR2 as SMNVEV (reference sequence). The CDR3 contains 15 residues. CDR3 coding DNA: TGTGCCAGCAGTGGATGGGGGGGGGCCTCGGATGAGCAGTTCTTC. This sequence encodes CASSGWGGASDEQFF.

The chain joins TRBV7-3 to TRBJ1-2; no clear D. From germline, CDR1 is SGHTA and CDR2 FQGTGA. V lost 5 bases and J lost 4, with 11 bases in between. This CDR3 comprises 13 residues. The CDR3 reads CASSPDGVYGYTF. For the CDR3, the DNA is TGTGCCAGCAGCCCGGACGGTGTCTATGGCTACACCTTC.

The gene calls are TRBV6-5 and TRBJ2-2; 7 bases map to TRBD1. Germline V gene data show CDR1 as MNHEY and CDR2 as SVGAGI. CDR3 size: 16 residues. V dropped 2 bases and J dropped 3; count of bases not matched to a gene: 6. The CDR3 here is CASSYRGQAYTGELFF. The CDR3 region has the DNA TGTGCCAGCAGTTACCGAGGACAGGCCTACACCGGGGAGCTGTTTTTT.

The chain recombines TRBV3-1 (or the pseudogene TRBV3-2) with TRBJ2-3; 9 bases align to TRBD1. The junction had 10 bases not matched to a gene; V was cut back by 5 bases and J by 1 base. CDR3 length equals 17 residues. Germline CDR1 LGHDT, CDR2 YNNKEL (reference sequence). The CDR3: CASSDRDRALGTDTQYF. The CDR3 nucleotides read TGTGCCAGCAGCGACCGGGACAGGGCTTTGGGCACAGATACGCAGTATTTT.

V gene TRBV18 combines with J gene TRBJ1-1; D is unclear. Germline values: CDR1 KGHSH, CDR2 LQKENI. Trimming took 4 bases from V and 4 from J, leaving 13 bases between them. The CDR3 totals 14 residues. The CDR3 sequence is CASSQNPSGTEAFF. CDR3 sequence (DNA): TGTGCCAGCTCACAGAACCCCTCCGGCACTGAAGCTTTCTTT.

DNA for the CDR3: TGTGCCAGCAGCCCGACATCCTACAATGAGCAGTTCTTC. This translates into CASSPTSYNEQFF. This chain links TRBV9 with TRBJ2-1; D not certain. Trimming cost V 4 bases and J 1 base, with 6 bases left between them. This CDR3 is built from 13 residues. The germline V gene encodes CDR1 SGDLS and CDR2 YYNGEE.

V gene TRBV4-1 combines with J gene TRBJ2-2, with 12 bases lining up with TRBD2. Germline CDR1 MGHRA, CDR2 YSYEKL. The CDR3 totals 16 residues. V was pared by 0 bases and J by 5 bases, with 1 base of the junction left unmatched. The chain's CDR3 is CASSQDTSGGTGELFF. The CDR3, as DNA: TGCGCCAGCAGCCAAGATACTAGCGGGGGGACCGGGGAGCTGTTTTTT.

V gene TRBV25-1 combines with J gene TRBJ2-3, with D possibly matching TRBD2 (5 bases). The germline CDR1 and CDR2 sequences are MGHDK and SYGVNS. This CDR3 is 11 amino acids long. Trimming left V 10 bases short and J 5 bases short, with 10 bases between. CDR3 DNA: TGTGCCACCGGACTCATAGATACGCAGTATTTT. Translating it yields CATGLIDTQYF.

This chain connects TRBV7-8 to TRBJ2-1; D unclear. The germline V gene has CDR1 SGHVS and CDR2 FQNEAQ. Deletions cut 0 bases from V and 1 base from J, with 4 bases between. The CDR3 is made up of 14 amino acids. Written as DNA, the CDR3 is TGTGCCAGCAGCTTAGCGGGGTCCTACAATGAGCAGTTCTTC. This gives the protein CASSLAGSYNEQFF.

This chain links TRBV4-2 with TRBJ2-7, with D perhaps matching TRBD2 (6 bases). The CDR3 totals 16 residues. Germline CDR1 LGHNA, CDR2 YNFKEQ. V dropped 0 bases and J dropped 2 bases, with 14 bases sitting between them. CDR3 loop: CASSQDEGTGAYEQYF. The CDR3 coding sequence is TGTGCCAGCAGCCAAGATGAGGGAACGGGGGCCTACGAGCAGTACTTC.

This chain links TRBV4-1 with TRBJ1-4; D is uncertain. The CDR3 totals 15 residues. CDR1 is MGHRA and CDR2 is YSYEKL in the germline V gene. Between the trimmed V and J ends, which lost 1 base and 4 bases, there was a span of 10 bases. The CDR3 nucleotides are TGCGCCAGCAGCCAAGCCAACGGCTTTAATGAAAAACTGTTTTTT. It specifies CASSQANGFNEKLFF.

The J gene is TRBJ2-1, the V gene TRBV27, with D possibly TRBD2 on 7 matching bases. Per the germline V gene, CDR1 is MNHEY and CDR2 is SMNVEV (reference sequence). The CDR3 contains 14 residues. V was clipped by 7 bases and J by 5 bases, with 15 bases between them. CDR3 sequence reads: CASTTRGGDNEQFF. Here the CDR3 DNA reads TGTGCCAGCACGACGAGAGGGGGGGACAATGAGCAGTTCTTC.

This clone has only one observation. The rearrangement links TRBV3-1 (or the pseudogene TRBV3-2) to TRBJ1-1, with a tentative D call TRBD1 (6 bases). V lost 3 bases and J lost 1, with 9 bases in between. Germline V gene data show CDR1 as LGHDT and CDR2 as YNNKEL (reference sequence). The CDR3 has 14 residues. CDR3 sequence reads: CASSHWTENTEAFF. The CDR3 region has the DNA TGTGCCAGCAGCCACTGGACAGAGAACACTGAAGCTTTCTTT.

The gene calls are TRBV28 and TRBJ1-1; D is ambiguous. This CDR3 comprises 13 residues. Trimming stripped 10 bases from V and 0 bases from J, with 12 bases between. From germline, CDR1 is MDHEN and CDR2 SYDVKM. In nucleotides, the CDR3 is TGTGCCACGGCCACTTTAGTGAACACTGAAGCTTTCTTT. Translation: CATATLVNTEAFF.

The chain uses TRBV6-1 and TRBJ1-4; D is possibly TRBD1 (6 bases). V gave up 1 base and J gave up 3 bases, with 15 bases separating them. The CDR3 spans 17 residues. Germline V lookup: CDR1 MNHNS, CDR2 SASEGT. The CDR3 region is CASSEEVGGRANEKLFF. The CDR3 region has the DNA TGTGCCAGCAGTGAAGAGGTTGGGGGGCGGGCTAATGAAAAACTGTTTTTT.

The CDR3, as DNA: TGCGCCAGCAAAAGACAGGAGAACACCGGGGAGCTGTTTTTT. Its translation is CASKRQENTGELFF. V is TRBV4-3 and J is TRBJ2-2; D possibly corresponds to TRBD1 (6 bases). This CDR3 has 14 amino acids. The germline V and J ends were trimmed by 7 bases and 1 base, with 10 bases remaining between them. Germline V CDR1 and CDR2: LGHNA, YSLEER.